This T cell receptor beta chain is drawn from a study of cytomegalovirus exposure and HLA in healthy donors. With 5 bases removed from V and 1 base from J, the gap between germline ends came to 17 bases. This CDR3 region has 16 residues. The germline V gene has CDR1 KGHSH and CDR2 LQKENI. PCR primers comprised 60 Vbeta and 13 Jbeta primers. The method was immunoSEQ multiplex PCR; TCRdb's version includes in-frame clones alone and lacks a portion of them. Here the sample spans 35,000 to 50,000 clones, around 50% being singletons. The TCR originated in a human donor in good health. Sequencing was performed on PBMCs. V and J are TRBV18 and TRBJ1-1, with a possible D match to TRBD1 (5 bases). CDR3 sequence (DNA): TGTGCCAGCTCAGCGACAGTCAGGCGTGCGAACACTGAAGCTTTCTTT. It specifies CASSATVRRANTEAFF.